This T cell receptor (beta chain) was captured by sequencing in a study of T cell responses to AZD1222 COVID-19 vaccine. Study-wide results and limits: CD4 TCRs associated with vaccination spanned spike, dominating at 160-218 and 743-854. Reportedly, nearly half of unique spike TCRs recognized epitopes outside B.1.351/B.1.1.7 mutations. Seropositive at baseline were only a handful of AZD1222 recipients. Without day 14 samples, only post-peak T cell repertoires were studied.

Trimming shortened V by 3 bases and J by 5 bases, and 14 bases separated the two germline ends. Per the germline V gene, CDR1 is SEHNR and CDR2 is FQNEAQ (reference sequence). CDR3 length: 15 residues. Produced via immunoSEQ multiplex PCR; TCRdb's table is partial and in-frame only. The repertoire holds some 190,000 clones, with 80% to 90% as singletons. A remark on this clone: The antigen is unknown.

This sample comprised peripheral blood, obtained on day 0 of AZD1222 vaccination. The V and J genes are TRBV7-9 and TRBJ1-5, with D possibly being TRBD1 (5 bases). The clonotype originates from an adult in good health. CDR3 in amino acids: CASSLGVGDHQPQHF. The CDR3 DNA reads as TGTGCCAGCAGCTTGGGGGTGGGGGATCATCAGCCCCAGCATTTT.